This TCR beta chain was profiled in a study of identical twins. After template switching added a universal primer site, the resulting cDNA carried unique molecular identifiers. TCRdb fed the 5' RACE reads into MiXCR, producing one record per CDR3 protein. Counted here are around 680,000 distinct CDR3 sequences, around 8.3% occurring once; the ten biggest clones make up 0.75% to 1%. General study findings and limits: Whereas memory repertoires showed no such difference, abundant cord blood beta clonotypes carried fewer insertions. Out-of-frame alpha sequences common to twins were enriched for low generation probability.

The table lists this clonotype with a few counts. As yet, its antigen is unknown. The data also belong to a second study, concerning yellow fever vaccine responses in identical twins.

Input material: PBMCs. The receptor's source is a young woman in good health.

As DNA, the CDR3 is TGTGCCAGCAGCTTATCCGGGTTCGACGAGCAGTACTTC. This sequence encodes CASSLSGFDEQYF. This chain joins TRBV7-3 and TRBJ2-7; D not resolved. Germline V gene sequence: CDR1 SGHTA, CDR2 FQGTGA. There are 13 residues in the CDR3. V dropped 2 bases and J dropped 5 bases, with 10 bases sitting between them.